This entry is about one T cell receptor (beta chain). In terms of age and location, participants ranged from roughly 18 to 95 years and lived in around 22 US areas. Allocation to cohorts depended on clinical history reported by the participants. The method was immunoSEQ multiplex PCR; TCRdb's version includes in-frame clones alone and lacks a portion of them. The sample has hundreds of thousands of clones, roughly nine tenths seen once; the top ten hold almost 2%. This sample is drawn from a study of blood T cell repertoires in COVID-19. The overall study: Italy, Spain and the United States were the sources of the convalescent and acute COVID-19 samples.

V gave up 8 bases and J gave up 2 bases, with 13 bases separating them. CDR3 length: 13 residues. Looked up from germline, CDR1 is MNHEY and CDR2 is SVGAGI. V is TRBV6-5 and J is TRBJ2-7, with D possibly TRBD1 on 5 matching bases. This clonotype was sampled from a woman aged 18-30 years with acute COVID-19. Material: PBMCs or T cells enriched from blood (not recorded which). CDR3 amino acids: CASARAGPYEQYF. The CDR3 DNA is TGTGCCAGCGCCCGCGCAGGGCCCTACGAGCAGTACTTC.